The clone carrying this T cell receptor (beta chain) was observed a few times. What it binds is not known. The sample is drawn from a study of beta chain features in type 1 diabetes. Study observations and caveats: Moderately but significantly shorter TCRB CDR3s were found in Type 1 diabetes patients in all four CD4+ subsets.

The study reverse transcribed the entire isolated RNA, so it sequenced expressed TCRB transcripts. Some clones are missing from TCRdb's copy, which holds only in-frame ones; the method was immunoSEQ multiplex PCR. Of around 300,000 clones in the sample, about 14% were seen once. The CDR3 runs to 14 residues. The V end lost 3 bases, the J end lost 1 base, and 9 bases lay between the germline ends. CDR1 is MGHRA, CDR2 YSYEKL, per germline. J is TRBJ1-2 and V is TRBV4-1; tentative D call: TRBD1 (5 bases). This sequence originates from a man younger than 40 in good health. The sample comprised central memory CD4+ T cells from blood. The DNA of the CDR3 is TGCGCCAGCAGCCACCCCCAGGGTAACTATGGCTACACCTTC. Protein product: CASSHPQGNYGYTF.